The 13 T cell receptor beta chains below come from one sample, sequenced in a study of T cells in Graves' hyperthyroidism and ophthalmopathy. Amplification of TCR beta CDR3 regions used RNA as the template. During a first-round RT-PCR of the TCR CDR3, the HTBI primer set was used. TCRdb used MiXCR to reprocess the multiplex PCR reads, holding one entry per CDR3 protein. The sample yields roughly 600,000 distinct CDR3 sequences, roughly 15% seen once. Specimen: blood. The receptors were sampled from a woman aged 45-65 years with Graves' ophthalmopathy.

The genes are TRBV5-1 and TRBJ2-7; D is possibly TRBD1 or TRBD2 (5 bases each). CDR1 SGHRS and CDR2 YFSETQ come from the germline V gene. The CDR3 covers 15 residues. Trimming stripped 4 bases from V and 4 bases from J, with 18 bases between. In nucleotides, the CDR3 is TGCGCCAGCAGCCTTGGGACCGGGACGGATTACGAGCAGTACTTC. This gives the protein CASSLGTGTDYEQYF.

For the CDR3, the DNA is TGTGCCAGCAGCCAAGATGGTCGGGAGAGGATCGGGGAGCTGTTTTTT. Its translation is CASSQDGRERIGELFF. J is TRBJ2-2 and V is TRBV3-1, with D possibly being TRBD2 (6 bases). Trimming shortened V by 0 bases and J by 7 bases, and 15 bases separated the two germline ends. This CDR3 comprises 16 residues. Germline CDR1 reads LGHDT; CDR2 reads YNNKEL (reference sequence).

This clonotype was seen at least ten times. This chain links TRBV19 with TRBJ2-1; D not certain. Trimming left V 9 bases short and J 9 bases short, with 24 bases between. CDR1 is LNHDA, CDR2 SQIVND, per germline (reference sequence). CDR3 size: 15 residues. The CDR3 bases are TGTGCCAGCACACCCGTAGGCCCTCCCTTCAGTGAGCAGTTCTTC. Translation gives CASTPVGPPFSEQFF.

With respect to this clonotype: Possible read error: a much larger clone is one base away. The chain is built from TRBV7-2 and TRBJ2-3; 7 bases are a match to TRBD2. Looked up from germline, CDR1 is SGHTA and CDR2 is FQGNSA. This CDR3 contains 14 residues. The CDR3 sequence: CAGSARRSGNTQYF. The CDR3, as DNA: TGTGCCGGCAGCGCTCGAAGGAGCGGGAATACGCAGTATTTT.

This clonotype was seen once. This sequence may be a read error, since a much larger clone differs from it by one base. This sequence joins TRBV7-6 and TRBJ1-6; 8 bases are shared with TRBD1. The CDR3 consists of 15 residues. Germline V gene lookup returns CDR1 SGHVS and CDR2 FNYEAQ. Trimming removed 1 base from V and 7 bases from J; junction bases left unmatched: 3. The CDR3 is CASSLVAGGNSPLHF. CDR3 bases: TGTGCCAGCAGCTTAGTCGCAGGGGGCAATTCACCCCTCCACTTT.

This clonotype was seen more than once but under ten times. The chain recombines TRBV27 with TRBJ2-2, with D perhaps TRBD1 or TRBD2 (5 bases each). Germline CDR1 is MNHEY and CDR2 is SMNVEV (reference sequence). Trimming removed 4 bases from V and 0 bases from J, with 15 bases in between. The CDR3 totals 17 residues. CDR3 DNA sequence: TGTGCCAGCAGTTCCCATTATGGGGGTGCGAACACCGGGGAGCTGTTTTTT. The encoded protein is CASSSHYGGANTGELFF.

This clonotype came up a few times. The rearrangement uses TRBV5-1 and TRBJ2-3; 8 nucleotides align to TRBD2. Germline V lookup: CDR1 SGHRS, CDR2 YFSETQ. The CDR3 contains 14 residues. V was clipped by 5 bases and J by 2 bases; unmatched bases: 4. The chain's CDR3 is CASRLGGDTDTQYF. The CDR3 nucleotides are TGCGCCAGCAGACTCGGGGGGGACACAGATACGCAGTATTTT.

This clonotype came up many times. The chain combines TRBV6-1 with TRBJ2-7; D might be TRBD1 (6 bases). Per germline, CDR1 MNHNS and CDR2 SASEGT. The CDR3 has 14 amino acids. The ends were cut back, 5 bases at V and 4 bases at J, with 15 bases in the middle. CDR3 sequence (DNA): TGTGCCAGCAGTCGACAGGATAACGCTTACGAGCAGTACTTC. Protein sequence: CASSRQDNAYEQYF.

The chain links TRBV7-3 to TRBJ2-1; D is possibly TRBD1 or TRBD2 (6 bases each). Per the germline V gene, CDR1 is SGHTA and CDR2 is FQGTGA. V lost 7 bases and J lost 0, with 16 bases in between. This CDR3 region has 16 residues. The CDR3 protein is CASMAGRDISYNEQFF. The CDR3 DNA reads TGTGCCAGCATGGCAGGGCGGGACATCTCCTACAATGAGCAGTTCTTC.

This clonotype was seen many times. This chain uses TRBV29-1 with TRBJ1-1, with 8 bases aligning to TRBD1. With V trimmed by 6 bases and J by 0 bases, 6 bases remained unmatched. Germline V CDR1 and CDR2: SQVTM, ANQGSEA. The CDR3 has 14 residues. The CDR3 DNA reads TGCAGCGTAACTGGGACAGGCATGAACACTGAAGCTTTCTTT. This gives the protein CSVTGTGMNTEAFF.

In its sample, this clonotype was seen many times. This rearrangement joins TRBV28 to TRBJ2-7; 9 bases match TRBD1. The V and J ends lost 7 bases and 7 bases, in that order; junction bases with no gene match: 20. Looked up from germline, CDR1 is MDHEN and CDR2 is SYDVKM. CDR3 length equals 17 residues. The CDR3 loop reads CASTYAGGQGFLWEQYF. The CDR3 DNA reads TGTGCCAGCACCTACGCGGGTGGACAGGGGTTTTTGTGGGAGCAGTACTTC.

This clonotype was seen at least ten times. The rearrangement uses TRBV28 and TRBJ2-5, with D tentatively TRBD2 (6 bases). CDR3 length equals 14 residues. Germline V gene data show CDR1 as MDHEN and CDR2 as SYDVKM. The germline V and J ends were trimmed by 5 bases and 5 bases, with 15 bases remaining between them. CDR3 sequence: CASSPGTAGETQYF. The CDR3 nucleotides read TGTGCCAGCAGTCCCGGGACTGCCGGGGAGACCCAGTACTTC.

At least ten counts were recorded for this clonotype. For the CDR3, the DNA is TGCAGTGCTAGACAGAACTCCTACGAGCAGTACTTC. The encoded protein is CSARQNSYEQYF. The chain joins TRBV20-1 to TRBJ2-7; D remains ambiguous. The V end lost 2 bases, the J end lost 0 bases, and 5 bases lay between the germline ends. This CDR3 comprises 12 residues. CDR1 is DFQATT and CDR2 is SNEGSKA in the germline V gene (reference sequence).